The 9 T cell receptor beta chains below come from one sample, sequenced in a study of T cell repertoires in cytomegalovirus infection. TCRdb reprocessed the reads via MiXCR and lists one record per CDR3 protein. The data hold 200,000 to 250,000 distinct CDR3 sequences, with 35% to 40% observed a single time. Their antigens remain unidentified. The sample consisted of CD8+ T cells from cultured PBMCs, taken from culture after CMV antigen stimulation. The receptors were sampled from a human donor in good health (CMV status not recorded). Some clones in this sample may be carry-over from other donors' samples.

V usage is TRBV7-9 and J usage is TRBJ2-5, with D perhaps being TRBD1 or TRBD2 (5 bases each). This CDR3 has 16 amino acids. Germline CDR1 reads SEHNR; CDR2 reads FQNEAQ (reference sequence). V was pared by 7 bases and J by 1 base, with 19 bases between. CDR3: CASNLGGEGPQETQYF. CDR3 sequence (DNA): TGTGCCAGCAACCTCGGTGGTGAGGGACCCCAAGAGACCCAGTACTTC.

The chain links TRBV7-6 to TRBJ1-4; D gene ambiguous. V was pared by 5 bases and J by 6 bases, with 16 bases between. This CDR3 has 15 residues. Germline CDR1 reads SGHVS; CDR2 reads FNYEAQ. The CDR3 is CASSENPDGDEKLFF. The CDR3 bases are TGTGCCAGCAGCGAAAATCCGGACGGGGATGAAAAACTGTTTTTT.

This clonotype showed up just a few times. This sequence joins TRBV7-2 and TRBJ1-1; 8 nucleotides align to TRBD1. The length of the CDR3 is 14 residues. Per germline, CDR1 SGHTA and CDR2 FQGNSA. Germline trimming cut 5 bases from V and 4 bases from J; bases unmatched to any gene: 6. The DNA of the CDR3 is TGTGCCAGCAGCACCACAACAGGGGGCACTGAAGCTTTCTTT. It translates to CASSTTTGGTEAFF. Looking up the rest from reference TRBV7-2 and TRBJ1-1 gives the full variable domain: GAGVSQSPSNKVTEKGKDVELRCDPISGHTALYWYRQSLGQGLEFLIYFQGNSAPDKSGLPSDRFSAERTGGSVSTLTIQRTQQEDSAVYLCASSTTTGGTEAFFGQGTRLTVV.

This clonotype was observed at least ten times. J is TRBJ1-1 and V is TRBV4-1; no clear D gene. There are 13 residues in the CDR3. Trimming took off 1 base at V and 5 bases at J, with 8 bases between the two ends. CDR1 is MGHRA and CDR2 is YSYEKL in the germline V gene. In nucleotides, the CDR3 is TGCGCCAGCAGCCAAGGCACCGGGACTGAAGCTTTCTTT. It specifies CASSQGTGTEAFF.

The CDR3 loop is CAISEEGTGLAYEQYF. CDR3 DNA sequence: TGTGCCATCAGTGAGGAGGGGACAGGGTTGGCCTACGAGCAGTACTTC. The chain has TRBV10-3 and TRBJ2-7; 9 nucleotides line up with TRBD1. CDR3 length equals 16 residues. CDR1 and CDR2 (germline): ENHRY, SYGVKD. The V segment lost 2 bases and the J segment 2 bases; nucleotides outside the gene matches: 7.

This clonotype has more than one count but fewer than ten. This chain joins TRBV27 and TRBJ1-6; D might be TRBD1 (5 bases). CDR1 is MNHEY and CDR2 is SMNVEV in the germline V gene (reference sequence). The CDR3 has 15 residues. V shed 6 bases and J shed 7 bases, with 16 bases lying between them. The CDR3 DNA reads as TGTGCCAGCAGCGAAACAGGTTCCGCCAATTCACCCCTCCACTTT. Protein: CASSETGSANSPLHF.

The chain joins TRBV20-1 to TRBJ2-7; TRBD1 matches at 9 bases. From germline, CDR1 is DFQATT and CDR2 SNEGSKA (reference sequence). The V gene end was trimmed by 5 bases and the J gene end by 0 bases; junction bases not matched to a gene: 11. This CDR3 has 16 residues. The CDR3 nucleotides read TGCAGTGCTTGGGACAGGGAAACCGTAGGCTCCTACGAGCAGTACTTC. Protein sequence: CSAWDRETVGSYEQYF.

The V call is TRBV6-6, the J call TRBJ1-5; D unclear. The germline gives CDR1 MNHNY, CDR2 SVGAGI (reference sequence). This CDR3 has 14 residues. V shed 5 bases and J shed 4 bases, with 12 bases lying between them. The CDR3 region has the DNA TGTGCCAGCAGTCCCGCCCCGGGAAATCAGCCCCAGCATTTT. Amino acid sequence: CASSPAPGNQPQHF.

This clonotype was detected a few times. The chain is built from TRBV27 and TRBJ2-1; D is possibly TRBD1 (5 bases). This CDR3 spans 13 amino acids. Trimming stripped 0 bases from V and 8 bases from J, with 8 bases between. CDR1 is MNHEY and CDR2 is SMNVEV in the germline V gene (reference sequence). Here the CDR3 DNA reads TGTGCCAGCAGTTTATCAGCAGGGTATGAGCAGTTCTTC. This codes for CASSLSAGYEQFF.